This TCR beta chain was observed in a study of blood T cell repertoires in COVID-19. Study information: In each case, the material was cDNA or gDNA derived from T cells, B-cell-depleted T cells, or PBMCs.

Between the trimmed V and J ends, which lost 5 bases and 7 bases, there was a span of 13 bases. The CDR3 has 13 amino acids. CDR1 and CDR2 from the germline V gene are KGHDR and SFDVKD. Using immunoSEQ multiplex PCR, the repertoire was profiled, and TCRdb retains in-frame clones only, with some absent. The data show some 260,000 clones, 85% to 90% seen once. Material for sequencing was peripheral blood. This chain connects TRBV24-1 to TRBJ1-2; D perhaps matches TRBD1 (5 bases). This receptor was taken from a woman aged 40 to 55 who had recovered from COVID-19. Here the CDR3 reads CATSARGEGGYTF. The CDR3 DNA reads TGTGCCACCAGTGCCCGAGGGGAGGGTGGCTACACCTTC.